A selection of T cell receptor beta chains follows, all from one sample in a study of molecular identifiers for immune sequencing clone quantification. One entry per CDR3 protein, called by TCRdb with MiXCR from the PCR reads. Found here are approximately 630,000 distinct CDR3 sequences, about 25% of them singletons; the top ten hold about 0.8%. The sequencing sample was made of naive CD8+ T cells from blood, with Jurkat cell RNA spiked in. These TCRs come from a human donor in good health. Some libraries in this study had Jurkat cell RNA spiked in. CDR3s include the opening cysteine and the closing phenylalanine or tryptophan. Each record gives: clone size, CDR3 length, D gene, J gene, V gene, CDR3 protein, CDR3 DNA. The D gene is left open where the match is weak. Only some rows state a clone size, as once, few, many or a class for expanded clones.

few	13	-	TRBJ2-2	TRBV27	CASSLLGPGELFF	TGTGCCAGCAGTTTATTAGGGCCCGGGGAGCTGTTTTTT
many	16	TRBD2	TRBJ2-5	TRBV5-1	CASSRFSGGYEETQYF	TGCGCCAGCAGCCGGTTTAGCGGGGGGTACGAAGAGACCCAGTACTTC
many	16	TRBD1	TRBJ2-5	TRBV28	CASSLLDRGPQETQYF	TGTGCCAGCAGCCTACTGGACAGGGGGCCTCAAGAGACCCAGTACTTC
few	16	TRBD1	TRBJ1-4	TRBV20-1	CSASLTGGTTNEKLFF	TGCAGTGCTAGTCTGACAGGGGGCACGACTAATGAAAAACTGTTTTTT
-	18	TRBD2	TRBJ2-1	TRBV12-5	CASGLVTRPGLAGAEQFF	TGTGCTAGTGGTTTGGTTACTCGCCCGGGACTAGCGGGGGCTGAGCAGTTCTTC
-	16	TRBD1	TRBJ2-2	TRBV11-2	CASSRTGGQVFGELFF	TGTGCCAGCAGCCGAACAGGGGGTCAGGTTTTCGGGGAGCTGTTTTTT
many	13	TRBD1	TRBJ1-4	TRBV29-1	CSVSRTGGEKLFF	TGCAGCGTTAGTCGGACAGGGGGTGAAAAACTGTTTTTT
many	15	-	TRBJ2-5	TRBV20-1	CSAATSNKYQETQYF	TGCAGTGCTGCCACTTCTAATAAGTACCAAGAGACCCAGTACTTC
few	17	TRBD1	TRBJ1-1	TRBV6-2/TRBV6-3	CASSSAPGQDVNTKAFF	TGTGCCAGCAGTTCAGCTCCAGGACAGGACGTGAACACTAAAGCTTTCTTT
-	14	TRBD1	TRBJ1-1	TRBV6-5	CASSYGRGRTEAFF	TGTGCCAGCAGTTACGGCAGGGGGAGGACTGAAGCTTTCTTT
few	12	-	TRBJ1-4	TRBV10-2	CASSHGYEKLFF	TGCGCCAGCAGCCACGGATACGAAAAACTGTTTTTT
-	16	TRBD1	TRBJ1-1	TRBV2	CASSETGGRVNTEAFF	TGTGCCAGCAGTGAAACAGGGGGCCGGGTGAACACTGAAGCTTTCTTT
few	17	-	TRBJ1-3	TRBV11-3	CASSGDRGFSSGNTIYF	TGTGCCAGCAGCGGCGACAGAGGATTCTCTTCTGGAAACACCATATATTTT
few	15	TRBD2	TRBJ2-1	TRBV7-6	CASSYARTGTTEQFF	TGTGCCAGCAGCTACGCCCGAACCGGGACTACTGAGCAGTTCTTC
many	13	TRBD2	TRBJ2-4	TRBV5-6	CASSLGLADIQYF	TGTGCCAGCAGCTTGGGCCTAGCGGACATTCAGTACTTC
-	18	-	TRBJ1-5	TRBV6-6	CASSYSDGAAEGNQPQHF	TGTGCCAGCAGTTACAGTGATGGGGCAGCGGAGGGCAATCAGCCCCAGCATTTT
-	15	-	TRBJ2-7	TRBV7-9	CASSLYPQDSSEQYF	TGTGCCAGCAGCTTATACCCCCAGGACAGCTCCGAGCAGTACTTC
-	17	-	TRBJ2-1	TRBV27	CASSSSFSRTFYNEQFF	TGTGCCAGCAGTTCGTCCTTCTCACGGACTTTCTACAATGAGCAGTTCTTC